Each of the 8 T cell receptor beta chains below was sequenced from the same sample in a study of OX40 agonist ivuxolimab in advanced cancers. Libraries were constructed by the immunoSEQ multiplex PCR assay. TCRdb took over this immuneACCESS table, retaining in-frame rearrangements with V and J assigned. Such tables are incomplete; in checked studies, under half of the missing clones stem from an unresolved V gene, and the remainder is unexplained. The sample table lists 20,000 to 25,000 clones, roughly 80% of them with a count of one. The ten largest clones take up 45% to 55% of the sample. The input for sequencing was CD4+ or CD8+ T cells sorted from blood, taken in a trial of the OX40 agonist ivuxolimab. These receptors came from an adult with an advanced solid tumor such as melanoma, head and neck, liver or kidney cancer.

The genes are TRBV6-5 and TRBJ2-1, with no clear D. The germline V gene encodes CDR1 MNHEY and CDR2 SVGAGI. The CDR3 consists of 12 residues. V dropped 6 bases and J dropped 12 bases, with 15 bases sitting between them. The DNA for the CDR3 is TGTGCCAGCAGCCCCTCAGGCCTCGGGCAGTTCTTC. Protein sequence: CASSPSGLGQFF.

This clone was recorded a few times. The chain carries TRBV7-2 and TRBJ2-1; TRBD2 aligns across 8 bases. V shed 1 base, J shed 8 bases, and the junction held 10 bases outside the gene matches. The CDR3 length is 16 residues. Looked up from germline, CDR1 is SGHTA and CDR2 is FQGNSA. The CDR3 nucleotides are TGTGCCAGCAGCTTAGACTCAGCGGGAGCTGGGTATGAGCAGTTCTTC. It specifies CASSLDSAGAGYEQFF.

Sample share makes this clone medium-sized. The CDR3 nucleotides read TGTGCCAGCAGCGTATCAACCGGATACGGCGAGCAGTTCTTC. It encodes CASSVSTGYGEQFF. The chain links TRBV9 to TRBJ2-1; D ambiguous. The CDR3 runs 14 residues. In germline, CDR1 is SGDLS, CDR2 YYNGEE. V was shortened by 1 base and J by 10 bases, with 15 bases between the two germline ends. Full variable domain (remainder filled in from reference TRBV9 and TRBJ2-1): DSGVTQTPKHLITATGQRVTLRCSPRSGDLSVYWYQQSLDQGLQFLIQYYNGEERAKGNILERFSAQQFPDLHSELNLSSLELGDSALYFCASSVSTGYGEQFFGPGTRLTVL.

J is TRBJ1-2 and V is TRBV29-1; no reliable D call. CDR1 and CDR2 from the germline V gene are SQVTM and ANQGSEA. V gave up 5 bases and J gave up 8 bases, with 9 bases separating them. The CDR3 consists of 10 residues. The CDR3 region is CSVLIEGYTF. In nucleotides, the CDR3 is TGCAGCGTTCTAATCGAAGGCTACACCTTC.

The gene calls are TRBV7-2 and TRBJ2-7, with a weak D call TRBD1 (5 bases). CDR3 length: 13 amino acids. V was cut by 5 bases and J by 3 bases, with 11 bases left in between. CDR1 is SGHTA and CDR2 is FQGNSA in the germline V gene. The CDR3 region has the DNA TGTGCCAGCAGCCCCAGCCAGGGCTACGAGCAGTACTTC. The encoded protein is CASSPSQGYEQYF.

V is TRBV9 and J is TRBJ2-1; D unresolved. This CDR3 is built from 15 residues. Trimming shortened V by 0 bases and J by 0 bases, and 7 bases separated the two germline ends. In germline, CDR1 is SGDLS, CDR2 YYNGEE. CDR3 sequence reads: CASSVAVSSYNEQFF. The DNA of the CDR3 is TGTGCCAGCAGCGTAGCGGTTAGCTCCTACAATGAGCAGTTCTTC.

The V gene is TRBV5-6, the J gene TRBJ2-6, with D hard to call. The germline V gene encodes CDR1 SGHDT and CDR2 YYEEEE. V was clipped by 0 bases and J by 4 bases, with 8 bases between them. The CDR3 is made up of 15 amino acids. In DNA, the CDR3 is TGTGCCAGCAGCTTGGAAGGGCACGGGGCCAACGTCCTGACTTTC. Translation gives CASSLEGHGANVLTF.

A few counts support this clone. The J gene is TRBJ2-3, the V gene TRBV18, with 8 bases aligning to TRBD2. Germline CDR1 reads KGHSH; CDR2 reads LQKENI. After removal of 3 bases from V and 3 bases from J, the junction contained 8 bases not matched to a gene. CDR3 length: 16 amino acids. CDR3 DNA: TGTGCCAGCTCACCCTCGAGCGGGAGTAGGACAGATACGCAGTATTTT. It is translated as CASSPSSGSRTDTQYF.